These 7 T cell receptor beta chains came from one sample sequenced in a study of shared clonotypes between healthy human individuals. Measured with immunoSEQ multiplex PCR; TCRdb has only the in-frame clones, and not every one. Of about 650,000 clones in the sample, just under 97% were seen once. As defined, naive CD8 cells were CD45RO-negative and positively selected for CCR7, with terminally differentiated effector memory CD45RA+ cells excluded. The sequenced material came from naive CD8+ T cells sorted from blood. The receptors here all came from a woman aged 25-40 years in good health.

The V and J genes are TRBV6-1 and TRBJ2-1; TRBD2 matches 14 bases. The germline V gene has CDR1 MNHNS and CDR2 SASEGT. V trimming: 7 bases; J trimming: 6 bases; junction bases outside the gene matches: 2. This CDR3 region has 14 residues. DNA for the CDR3: TGTGCCAGCATTGGACTAGCGGGAGGCAATGAGCAGTTCTTC. Translated, it gives CASIGLAGGNEQFF.

The chain has TRBV6-1 and TRBJ2-7; perhaps D is TRBD1 or TRBD2 (5 bases each). Germline assignment: CDR1 MNHNS and CDR2 SASEGT. The CDR3 is 17 residues long. V lost 2 bases, J lost 5 bases, and 22 bases lay in between. In DNA form, the CDR3 reads TGTGCCAGCAGTGAACTGTCAACTCATTTCCGGGGACACGAGCAGTACTTC. Amino acid sequence: CASSELSTHFRGHEQYF.

The gene calls are TRBV15 and TRBJ2-7; 9 positions match TRBD2. V dropped 4 bases and J dropped 2; count of bases not matched to a gene: 9. Germline-derived CDR1 and CDR2 are LNHNV and YYDKDF (reference sequence). CDR3 length equals 16 residues. CDR3 sequence reads: CATSMGTLAGTYEQYF. CDR3 DNA: TGTGCCACCAGCATGGGGACGCTAGCGGGGACCTACGAGCAGTACTTC.

The CDR3 is CASGQGNPDTQYF. DNA for the CDR3: TGTGCCAGCGGACAGGGGAATCCAGATACGCAGTATTTT. This chain connects TRBV27 to TRBJ2-3; 9 nucleotides line up with TRBD1. The trim removed 8 bases at V and 4 bases at J, leaving 4 bases unmatched. Per germline, CDR1 MNHEY and CDR2 SMNVEV (reference sequence). CDR3 size: 13 residues.

The CDR3 loop reads CAWSAGPRHEQYF. CDR3 sequence (DNA): TGTGCCTGGAGTGCAGGACCCCGACACGAGCAGTACTTC. The chain links TRBV30 to TRBJ2-7; D not certain. The germline V gene has CDR1 GTSNPN and CDR2 SVGIG (reference sequence). The CDR3 extends over 13 amino acids. Trimming removed 1 base from V and 5 bases from J, with 12 bases in between.

DNA for the CDR3: TGTGCCAGCAGTTCGGACAGGGGCGCCTACGAGCAGTACTTC. It is translated as CASSSDRGAYEQYF. The gene calls are TRBV5-4 and TRBJ2-7; the match to TRBD1 covers 9 bases. CDR1 and CDR2 (germline): SGHNT, YYREEE (reference sequence). The CDR3 covers 14 residues. V dropped 5 bases and J dropped 2; count of bases not matched to a gene: 5.

For the CDR3, the DNA is TGTGCCAGCATGGCTAGCACAGATACGCAGTATTTT. Translating gives CASMASTDTQYF. The chain recombines TRBV6-1 with TRBJ2-3; D call uncertain. The germline gives CDR1 MNHNS, CDR2 SASEGT. The V gene lost 7 bases and the J gene lost 0 bases, with 5 bases spanning the gap. The CDR3 has 12 amino acids.